The present T cell receptor beta chain was sequenced within a study of blood T cell repertoires in COVID-19. Study context: The origin of the acute and convalescent COVID-19 samples was the United States, Italy and Spain. PBMCs, B-cell-depleted T cells, or T cells provided the cDNA or gDNA that made up the material.

As handled by the study authors: Amplifying reference gene primers gave estimates of nucleated cell counts. Profiling relied on immunoSEQ multiplex PCR, and the TCRdb table lists in-frame clones only, not all of them. D and trimming were read from the DNA, whereas the V and J calls and clone size are those reported in that table. In the table there are 55,000 to 75,000 clones, approximately 81% of which are singletons. It was during active infection that Seattle patients were enrolled and then longitudinally followed. In germline, CDR1 is LGHDT, CDR2 YNNKEL (reference sequence). This CDR3 has 17 residues. Trimming took 5 bases from V and 5 from J; bases not matched to a gene: 11.

The receptor was isolated from a man in his sixties with COVID-19, enrolled during active disease. Source material: peripheral blood. This rearrangement joins TRBV3-1 (or the pseudogene TRBV3-2) to TRBJ2-1, with TRBD2 identical over 11 bases. The CDR3 DNA sequence: TGTGCCAGCAGCGAGACTAGCGGGGTATGGGGCGACAATGAGCAGTTCTTC. The encoded protein is CASSETSGVWGDNEQFF.